This is a list of T cell receptor beta chains from one sample in a study of T cell repertoires in ileal Crohn's disease. Profiling relied on immunoSEQ multiplex PCR, and the TCRdb table lists in-frame clones only, not all of them. The sample shows 1,500 or so clones, 80% of them seen only once. The sequenced sample was ileal tissue. These TCRs come from an adult with Crohn's disease. The conserved cysteine and the conserved F or W are not part of the CDR3 here. D genes are given only for firm matches.

>TRBJ2-3|TRBV4-2|TRBD2
ASSHALGSGGSDTQY
>TRBJ1-2|TRBV6-1|.
ASSDPGTNYGYT
>TRBJ2-7|TRBV23-1|.
ASSHFVRGRGNEQY
>TRBJ1-1|TRBV9|.
ASSVSTGSGEAF
>TRBJ1-1|TRBV6-1|TRBD1
ASRVQMTGTTEAF
>TRBJ1-1|TRBV2|.
ASSVEVVTEAF
>TRBJ2-7|TRBV6-1|TRBD2
ASSEAPPSGGTYEQY
>TRBJ2-1|TRBV7-2|TRBD1
ASSLQPGQGPSNEQF
>TRBJ2-6|TRBV5-1|TRBD1
ASSWGQGPFSGANVLT
>TRBJ1-4|TRBV15|TRBD1
ATSRRQGTGKLF
>TRBJ2-5|TRBV18|TRBD1
ASSPGTGQETQY
>TRBJ1-3|TRBV30|.
AWSVRDYSGNTVY
>TRBJ1-6|TRBV6-1|TRBD1
ASADRGFSPLH
>TRBJ2-7|TRBV27|.
ASSFQGPYEQY
>TRBJ1-2|TRBV6-1|.
ASSEGGADYGYT
>TRBJ2-1|TRBV29-1|.
SVASRGDTNEQF
>TRBJ1-2|TRBV7-2|.
ASSLLEELGYYGYT
>TRBJ2-7|TRBV7-2|TRBD2
ASSSPQAGGHLSYEQY
>TRBJ1-4|TRBV27|TRBD1
ASSYKAGTGATNEKLF
>TRBJ1-5|TRBV11-2|.
ASSRTGDQPQH
>TRBJ1-6|TRBV7-2|.
ASSWGTRGSPLH
>TRBJ1-1|TRBV18|.
ASSPGSAPDTEAF
>TRBJ2-7|TRBV7-8|.
ASSLAGALTYEQY
>TRBJ2-1|TRBV1|.
TSSQEDRGLSGGGRNEQF
>TRBJ1-2|TRBV11-2|.
ASSESLSSYGYT
>TRBJ1-2|TRBV15|TRBD1
ATSRDGTAHGYT
>TRBJ2-7|TRBV6-6|.
ASSYWRKDYEQY
>TRBJ1-6|TRBV4-1|.
ASSQVFQAYSPLH
>TRBJ2-2|TRBV11-2|.
ASSLDRNTGELF
>TRBJ2-2|TRBV11-2|TRBD2
ASSSPGLAGSGELF
>TRBJ2-3|TRBV7-8|.
ASTASGGQY
>TRBJ1-3|TRBV4-1|.
ASSQERLGGNTIY
>TRBJ1-1|TRBV7-9|TRBD1
ASSLGFAGGESGTEAF
>TRBJ1-2|TRBV10-3|TRBD1
AISAGQGSAGYT
>TRBJ2-5|TRBV5-5|.
ASSFGASETQY
>TRBJ1-4|TRBV5-5|.
ASSQRGWGANEKLF
>TRBJ1-4|TRBV30|.
AWSVHRAGSNEKLF
>TRBJ2-1|TRBV6-5|TRBD2
ASSYSAGGYYEQF
>TRBJ2-7|TRBV5-4|.
ASSTSAGRHYEQY
>TRBJ1-2|TRBV6-5|TRBD1
ASSSWTGRGRYGYT
>TRBJ2-1|TRBV5-6|TRBD2
ASSLPPGLSNEQF
>TRBJ2-7|TRBV7-8|.
ASSRDISYEQY
>TRBJ1-2|TRBV9|.
ASSVEVGEDGYT
>TRBJ2-6|TRBV7-2|TRBD1
ASSLGGQRGVGANVLT
>TRBJ2-7|TRBV4-3|.
ASSLERAAYEQY
>TRBJ2-3|TRBV6-5|TRBD2
ARKTGTSGDTQY
>TRBJ1-1|TRBV7-6|.
ASSPDGGKAF
>TRBJ2-7|TRBV5-5|.
ASSLAEVSSYEQY
>.|TRBV9|.
ASSVSAGAGYEQY
>TRBJ2-6|TRBV5-1|TRBD1
ASSRDPRNRDRGSGANVLT
>TRBJ1-5|TRBV19|TRBD1
ASSVGTVSNQPQH
>TRBJ1-1|TRBV6-5|TRBD1
ASSPPGQVSTEAF
>.|TRBV4-1|TRBD2
ASSQDEWRGLAGSLSYEQY
>TRBJ2-1|TRBV6-5|.
ASSAGMGAPNEQF
>TRBJ1-6|TRBV6-5|.
ASSYGGLINSPLH